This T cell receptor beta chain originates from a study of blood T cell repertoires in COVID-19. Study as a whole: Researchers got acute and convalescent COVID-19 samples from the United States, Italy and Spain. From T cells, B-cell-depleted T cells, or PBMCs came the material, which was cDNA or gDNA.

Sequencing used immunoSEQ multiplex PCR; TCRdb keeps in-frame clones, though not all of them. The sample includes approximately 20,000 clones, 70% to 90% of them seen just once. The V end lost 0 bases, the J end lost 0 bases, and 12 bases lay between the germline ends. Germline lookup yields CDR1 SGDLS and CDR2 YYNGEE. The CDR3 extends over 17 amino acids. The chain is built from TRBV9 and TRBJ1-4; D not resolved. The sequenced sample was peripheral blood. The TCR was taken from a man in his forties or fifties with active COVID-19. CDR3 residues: CASSVAPLAATNEKLFF. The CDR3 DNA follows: TGTGCCAGCAGCGTAGCTCCCCTGGCTGCAACTAATGAAAAACTGTTTTTT.